The 29 T cell receptor beta chains in this list originate from one sample, sequenced in a study of CD8 T cells in Susac syndrome. It was with random hexamers that about 0.45 to 1 ug RNA was reverse transcribed. TCRdb reprocessed the immunoSEQ multiplex PCR reads with MiXCR, giving one entry per CDR3 protein. The sample holds 130,000 to 150,000 distinct CDR3 sequences, 94% seen once. The sequenced sample was CD8+ T cells from PBMCs. The receptors stem from a human donor in good health.

The rearrangement links TRBV7-2 to TRBJ2-7; D gene uncertain. Trimming took 3 bases from V and 2 from J, leaving 8 bases between them. The germline V gene encodes CDR1 SGHTA and CDR2 FQGNSA. The CDR3 extends over 13 amino acids. CDR3 DNA sequence: TGTGCCAGCAGCTTCGGTCTTACCTACGAGCAGTACTTC. As protein: CASSFGLTYEQYF.

The chain employs TRBV19 and TRBJ1-1; D remains unclear. The V gene's germline CDR1 is LNHDA and CDR2 SQIVND (reference sequence). Trimming took off 6 bases at V and 1 base at J, with 12 bases between the two ends. CDR3 length: 14 residues. The CDR3 nucleotides read TGTGCCAGTAGGATATTGGGAGCGAACACTGAAGCTTTCTTT. Translation gives CASRILGANTEAFF.

This clonotype was seen just once. The V and J genes are TRBV28 and TRBJ2-4, with D tentatively TRBD1 (6 bases). The CDR3 consists of 15 residues. The germline V gene has CDR1 MDHEN and CDR2 SYDVKM. The V and J ends lost 7 bases and 0 bases respectively, with 13 bases between them. In DNA, the CDR3 is TGTGCCAGCACCTCCGGACAGTTAGCCAAAAACATTCAGTACTTC. Translated, it gives CASTSGQLAKNIQYF.

This rearrangement joins TRBV12-3 or TRBV12-4 to TRBJ2-3; 11 bases fit TRBD2. V lost 7 bases to trimming and J lost 2 bases; unmatched junction nucleotides: 5. The CDR3 covers 15 residues. CDR3: CASTQGLAATDTQYF. The DNA of the CDR3 is TGTGCCAGCACCCAGGGACTAGCGGCCACAGATACGCAGTATTTT.

The chain links TRBV20-1 to TRBJ1-5; perhaps TRBD1 as D (5 bases). Trimming cost V 6 bases and J 1 base, with 19 bases left between them. The CDR3 contains 16 residues. Germline V gene sequence: CDR1 DFQATT, CDR2 SNEGSKA (reference sequence). CDR3: CSAGGVGGGSNQPQHF. The CDR3 DNA is TGCAGTGCCGGGGGGGTAGGAGGTGGAAGCAATCAGCCCCAGCATTTT.

The V and J genes are TRBV12-2 and TRBJ2-7; no check of the table's D call, TRBD1, against the DNA was made. TRBV12-2 is a pseudogene. The CDR3 has 13 residues. DNA of the CDR3: TGTGCAAGACACCGACCCGGGGGCTCCGAGCAGTACTTC. Its protein product is CARHRPGGSEQYF.

The chain recombines TRBV5-4 with TRBJ1-1, with a weak D call TRBD1 (6 bases). V was pared by 2 bases and J by 4 bases, with 9 bases between. The CDR3 loop spans 13 amino acids. The germline V gene encodes CDR1 SGHNT and CDR2 YYREEE (reference sequence). CDR3 loop: CASSLQGGTEAFF. The DNA for the CDR3 is TGTGCCAGCAGCTTACAGGGAGGCACTGAAGCTTTCTTT.

The V gene is TRBV9, the J gene TRBJ2-1; a possible D gene is TRBD2 (6 bases). Trimming stripped 0 bases from V and 8 bases from J, with 9 bases between. CDR3 length: 13 amino acids. Per the germline V gene, CDR1 is SGDLS and CDR2 is YYNGEE. For the CDR3, the DNA is TGTGCCAGCAGCGTAGGGGGGGTCCATGAGCAGTTCTTC. This gives the protein CASSVGGVHEQFF.

The rearrangement links TRBV7-8 to TRBJ1-2; the D is unclear. V was pared by 2 bases and J by 0 bases, with 4 bases between. CDR3 length equals 13 residues. Germline V gene data show CDR1 as SGHVS and CDR2 as FQNEAQ. The CDR3 nucleotides are TGTGCCAGCAGCTTAAGAACTAACTATGGCTACACCTTC. The encoded protein is CASSLRTNYGYTF.

The CDR3 region has the DNA TGCAGCGTTGAAGACAGCGGGAAGGCTCATTACGAGCAGTACTTC. Protein product: CSVEDSGKAHYEQYF. This chain uses TRBV29-1 with TRBJ2-7; 7 nucleotides agree with TRBD2. This CDR3 is built from 15 residues. V trimming: 0 bases; J trimming: 4 bases; junction bases outside the gene matches: 9. Per germline, CDR1 SQVTM and CDR2 ANQGSEA.

The rearrangement uses TRBV7-3 and TRBJ2-3; maybe TRBD2 (5 bases). Trimming removed 5 bases from V and 4 bases from J, with 10 bases in between. This CDR3 has 13 amino acids. CDR1 is SGHTA, CDR2 FQGTGA, per germline. The CDR3: CASSPAGADTQYF. Here the CDR3 DNA reads TGTGCCAGCAGCCCCGCCGGGGCAGATACGCAGTATTTT.

This clonotype was found once. This chain connects TRBV6-5 to TRBJ2-7; D remains ambiguous. V was pared by 5 bases and J by 0 bases, with 11 bases between. CDR3 length: 14 residues. CDR1 is MNHEY and CDR2 is SVGAGI in the germline V gene. The CDR3 spells CASSPGIYSYEQYF. CDR3 nucleotide sequence: TGTGCCAGCAGTCCCGGCATCTACTCCTACGAGCAGTACTTC.

The chain joins TRBV20-1 to TRBJ2-7, with D maybe TRBD2 (5 bases). The CDR3 contains 13 residues. V lost 4 bases, J lost 5 bases, and 15 bases lay in between. CDR1 and CDR2 (germline): DFQATT, SNEGSKA (reference sequence). The DNA for the CDR3 is TGCAGTGCTACCCCTAGCCGGCCCCACGAGCAGTACTTC. Protein sequence: CSATPSRPHEQYF.

The rearrangement links TRBV29-1 to TRBJ1-1; D possibly corresponds to TRBD1 (5 bases). Germline CDR1 is SQVTM and CDR2 is ANQGSEA. V was pared by 4 bases and J by 10 bases, with 22 bases between. The CDR3 runs 14 residues. Here the CDR3 DNA reads TGCAGCGTTGTGGGGGGGATCAACCTAATTGGAGCTTTCTTT. It encodes CSVVGGINLIGAFF.

The rearrangement links TRBV27 to TRBJ2-5; no firm D call. CDR1 and CDR2 from the germline V gene are MNHEY and SMNVEV (reference sequence). The V end lost 6 bases, the J end lost 1 base, and 12 bases lay between the germline ends. This CDR3 spans 14 amino acids. The CDR3 spells CASSPDFPQETQYF. The CDR3 nucleotides read TGTGCCAGCAGCCCCGACTTCCCCCAAGAGACCCAGTACTTC.

The V and J genes are TRBV7-9 and TRBJ2-6; D gene uncertain. Germline CDR1 SEHNR, CDR2 FQNEAQ (reference sequence). V lost 5 bases and J 4 bases, leaving 12 bases between the germline ends. This CDR3 comprises 15 residues. The CDR3 loop is CASSPRYTGANVLTF. The CDR3 DNA reads TGTGCCAGCAGCCCCCGGTACACCGGGGCCAACGTCCTGACTTTC.

The chain links TRBV19 to TRBJ2-1; 10 bases are a match to TRBD2. V lost 5 bases to trimming and J lost 4 bases; unmatched junction nucleotides: 5. CDR3 length: 15 amino acids. Germline V gene data show CDR1 as LNHDA and CDR2 as SQIVND (reference sequence). CDR3 DNA sequence: TGTGCCAGTAGTTCGACTAGCGGGTATTACAATGAGCAGTTCTTC. This sequence encodes CASSSTSGYYNEQFF.

J is TRBJ2-7 and V is TRBV28; TRBD2 aligns across 8 bases. V shed 3 bases, J shed 0 bases, and the junction held 7 bases outside the gene matches. Germline V CDR1 and CDR2: MDHEN, SYDVKM. CDR3 length: 16 amino acids. The CDR3 loop is CASSFAPGGGSYEQYF. DNA for the CDR3: TGTGCCAGCAGTTTTGCCCCGGGAGGGGGCTCCTACGAGCAGTACTTC.

The chain has TRBV30 and TRBJ2-7; D may match TRBD1 or TRBD2 (5 bases each). Germline lookup yields CDR1 GTSNPN and CDR2 SVGIG (reference sequence). The CDR3 extends over 12 amino acids. The V and J ends lost 3 bases and 6 bases respectively, with 12 bases between them. The DNA of the CDR3 is TGTGCCTGGAGGGGACCGTACGGCGAGCAGTACTTC. Residues: CAWRGPYGEQYF.

The J gene is TRBJ2-7, the V gene TRBV12-3 or TRBV12-4, with TRBD2 identical over 8 bases. J lost 0 bases, V lost 6 bases, and 7 bases had no gene match. The CDR3 spans 15 residues. The CDR3 sequence: CASSPGLAASYEQYF. The CDR3 DNA sequence: TGTGCCAGCAGCCCCGGACTAGCCGCCTCCTACGAGCAGTACTTC.

The chain couples TRBV28 to TRBJ2-7; the D is unclear. Germline V CDR1 and CDR2: MDHEN, SYDVKM. The CDR3 has 14 residues. V dropped 0 bases and J dropped 6 bases, with 12 bases sitting between them. The CDR3 reads CASSLWTNRAEQYF. CDR3 bases: TGTGCCAGCAGTTTATGGACCAACCGGGCCGAGCAGTACTTC.

CDR3 residues: CASSFLGGSGYTF. CDR3 bases: TGTGCCAGCAGTTTCTTGGGGGGCTCTGGCTACACCTTC. V is TRBV12-3 or TRBV12-4 and J is TRBJ1-2; D may be TRBD1 (6 bases). Trimming stripped 3 bases from V and 7 bases from J, with 12 bases between. This CDR3 spans 13 amino acids.

The chain is built from TRBV27 and TRBJ2-7; 9 positions agree with TRBD1. The V gene end was trimmed by 6 bases and the J gene end by 5 bases; junction bases not matched to a gene: 8. Germline assignment: CDR1 MNHEY and CDR2 SMNVEV (reference sequence). This CDR3 is built from 14 residues. The DNA for the CDR3 is TGTGCCAGCAGCCCCGGGACAGGGTTCCACGAGCAGTACTTC. Its translation: CASSPGTGFHEQYF.

The chain's CDR3 is CASSLGMGGTYEQYF. The CDR3 DNA reads as TGTGCCAGCAGCTTAGGGATGGGGGGCACCTACGAGCAGTACTTC. The V call is TRBV13, the J call TRBJ2-7; either TRBD1 or TRBD2 may supply D (6 bases each). Germline CDR1 PRHDT, CDR2 FYEKMQ (reference sequence). V was trimmed by 0 bases and J by 2 bases, leaving 11 bases between them. The CDR3 has 15 amino acids.

The chain couples TRBV28 to TRBJ2-1; a possible D gene is TRBD2 (5 bases). The CDR3 has 13 residues. The V end lost 3 bases, the J end lost 9 bases, and 12 bases lay between the germline ends. CDR1 MDHEN and CDR2 SYDVKM come from the germline V gene. The CDR3 spells CASSLIAGGEQFF. CDR3 nucleotide sequence: TGTGCCAGCAGTTTGATTGCAGGAGGTGAGCAGTTCTTC.

Written as DNA, the CDR3 is TGCGCCAGCAGCCAAGCCAGGGGGTTCTACGAGCAGTACTTC. Its translation is CASSQARGFYEQYF. This rearrangement joins TRBV4-3 to TRBJ2-7, with 7 bases lining up with TRBD1. This CDR3 has 14 residues. V lost 1 base, J lost 3 bases, and 3 bases stayed unmatched. CDR1 and CDR2 from the germline V gene are LGHNA and YSLEER.

This chain uses TRBV27 with TRBJ2-1; D unresolved. Germline V gene lookup returns CDR1 MNHEY and CDR2 SMNVEV (reference sequence). The CDR3 loop spans 15 amino acids. V was cut by 6 bases and J by 0 bases, with 12 bases left in between. In DNA, the CDR3 is TGTGCCAGCAGGTCAAGTATGGGCTCCTACAATGAGCAGTTCTTC. Translation: CASRSSMGSYNEQFF.

The chain carries TRBV6-2 or TRBV6-3 and TRBJ2-7; 8 bases align to TRBD1. The CDR3 covers 17 residues. Germline assignment: CDR1 MNHEY and CDR2 SVGEGT. Germline trimming cut 2 bases from V and 3 bases from J; bases unmatched to any gene: 12. CDR3 protein: CASSYHGPGQARYEQYF. The CDR3 coding sequence is TGTGCCAGCAGTTACCACGGACCGGGACAGGCCCGCTACGAGCAGTACTTC.

This chain joins TRBV7-9 and TRBJ2-7, with 9 bases fitting TRBD2. V lost 5 bases to trimming and J lost 6 bases; unmatched junction nucleotides: 8. CDR1 and CDR2 (germline): SEHNR, FQNEAQ (reference sequence). The CDR3 is 14 residues long. CDR3 loop: CASSPGASGVEQYF. The CDR3 nucleotides read TGTGCCAGCAGCCCAGGTGCTAGCGGGGTCGAGCAGTACTTC.